The rows below give T cell receptor beta chains drawn from one sample of a study of Graves' ophthalmopathy and Graves' hyperthyroidism. MiXCR was run by TCRdb on the multiplex PCR reads, yielding one entry per CDR3 protein. Here the sample spans hundreds of thousands of distinct CDR3 sequences, 22% being singletons. The sample comprised peripheral blood. The receptor set was obtained from a woman between 18 and 30 years old with stable Graves' hyperthyroidism. Some clones in this sample may be carry-over from other donors' samples. Each CDR3 is given with its conserved first and last residue. D genes are given only for firm matches. Only part of the rows carry a size: once, few, many, or a class if the clone is expanded.

j_call	clone_size	d_call	cdr3_length	v_call	cdr3_aa	cdr3_nt
TRBJ1-6	once	NA	15	TRBV12-3/TRBV12-4	CASSLSQGIGSPLHF	TGTGCCAGCAGTTTGTCTCAGGGTATCGGTTCACCCCTCCACTTT
TRBJ2-4	NA	TRBD1	13	TRBV20-1	CSARVQGANIQYF	TGCAGTGCTAGAGTGCAGGGGGCAAACATTCAGTACTTC
TRBJ1-1	many	TRBD1	15	TRBV14	CASSQTGTVNTEAFF	TGTGCCAGCAGCCAAACCGGGACAGTGAACACTGAAGCTTTCTTT
TRBJ1-1	many	NA	12	TRBV29-1	CSVDGQNTEAFF	TGCAGCGTTGATGGCCAGAACACTGAAGCTTTCTTT
TRBJ2-7	many	NA	15	TRBV6-5	CASSYGGQAQYEQYF	TGTGCCAGCAGTTACGGCGGCCAGGCTCAATACGAGCAGTACTTC
TRBJ2-5	many	TRBD2	14	TRBV20-1	CSARDPSGAETQYF	TGCAGTGCTAGAGATCCTAGCGGGGCGGAGACCCAGTACTTC
TRBJ1-6	NA	NA	16	TRBV6-1	CASSPLSGTFEGSLHF	TGTGCCAGCAGTCCCTTGTCCGGGACGTTCGAAGGATCCCTCCACTTT
TRBJ1-2	NA	NA	15	TRBV3-1	CASSPYPSRTYGYTF	TGTGCCAGCAGCCCCTACCCTTCCAGGACCTATGGCTACACCTTC
TRBJ1-2	many	TRBD1	19	TRBV28	CASSFLTYRGLTSNYGYTF	TGTGCCAGCAGTTTCCTGACCTACAGGGGACTTACCTCAAACTATGGCTACACCTTC
TRBJ1-1	many	NA	16	TRBV20-1	CSARDGGTGGRTEAFF	TGCAGTGCTAGAGATGGAGGGACGGGGGGACGCACTGAAGCTTTCTTT